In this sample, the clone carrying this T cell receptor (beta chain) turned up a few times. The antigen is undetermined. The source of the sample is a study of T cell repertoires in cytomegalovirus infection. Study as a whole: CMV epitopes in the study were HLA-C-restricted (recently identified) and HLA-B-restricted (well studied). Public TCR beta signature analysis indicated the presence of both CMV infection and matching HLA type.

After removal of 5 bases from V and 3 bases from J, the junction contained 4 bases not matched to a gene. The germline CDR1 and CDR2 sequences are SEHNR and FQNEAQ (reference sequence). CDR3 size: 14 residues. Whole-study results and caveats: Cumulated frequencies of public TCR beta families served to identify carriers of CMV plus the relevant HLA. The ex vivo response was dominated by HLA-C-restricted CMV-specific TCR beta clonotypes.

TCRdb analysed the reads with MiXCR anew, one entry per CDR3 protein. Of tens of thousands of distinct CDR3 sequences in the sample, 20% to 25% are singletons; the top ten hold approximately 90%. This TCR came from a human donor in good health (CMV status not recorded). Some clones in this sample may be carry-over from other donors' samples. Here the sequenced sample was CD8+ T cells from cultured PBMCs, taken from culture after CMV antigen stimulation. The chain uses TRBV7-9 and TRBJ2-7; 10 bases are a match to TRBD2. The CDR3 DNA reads TGTGCCAGCAGCACACCTAGCGGGGGCTACGAGCAGTACTTC. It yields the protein CASSTPSGGYEQYF.